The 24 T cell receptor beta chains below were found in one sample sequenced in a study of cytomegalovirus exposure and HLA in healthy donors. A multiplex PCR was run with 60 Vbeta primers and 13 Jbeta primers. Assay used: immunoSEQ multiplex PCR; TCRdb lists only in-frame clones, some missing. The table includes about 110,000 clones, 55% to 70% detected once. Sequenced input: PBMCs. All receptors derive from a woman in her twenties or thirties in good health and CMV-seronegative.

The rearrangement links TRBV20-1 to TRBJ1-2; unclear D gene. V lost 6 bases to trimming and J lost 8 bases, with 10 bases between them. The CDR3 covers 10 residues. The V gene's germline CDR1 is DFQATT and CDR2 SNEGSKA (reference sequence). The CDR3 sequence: CSAVIEGYTF. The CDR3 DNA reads TGCAGTGCCGTCATCGAGGGCTACACCTTC.

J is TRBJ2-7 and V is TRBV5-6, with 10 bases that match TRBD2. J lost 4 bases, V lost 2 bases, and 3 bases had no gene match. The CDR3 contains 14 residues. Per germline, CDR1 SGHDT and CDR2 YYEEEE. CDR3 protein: CASSFASGRYEQYF. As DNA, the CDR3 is TGTGCCAGCAGCTTTGCTAGCGGGAGATACGAGCAGTACTTC.

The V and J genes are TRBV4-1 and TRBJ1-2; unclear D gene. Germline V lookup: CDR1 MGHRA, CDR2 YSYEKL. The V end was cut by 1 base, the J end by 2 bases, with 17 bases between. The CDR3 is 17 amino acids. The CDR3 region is CASSQAHLLGGNYGYTF. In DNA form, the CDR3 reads TGCGCCAGCAGCCAAGCCCACCTTTTGGGCGGGAACTATGGCTACACCTTC.

The CDR3 spells CASSIRQGENSPLHF. In DNA form, the CDR3 reads TGTGCCAGTAGTATCCGACAGGGAGAGAATTCACCCCTCCACTTT. The chain joins TRBV19 to TRBJ1-6, with 7 bases aligning to TRBD1. The length of the CDR3 is 15 residues. Germline CDR1 reads LNHDA; CDR2 reads SQIVND (reference sequence). Germline trimming cut 3 bases from V and 7 bases from J; bases unmatched to any gene: 6.

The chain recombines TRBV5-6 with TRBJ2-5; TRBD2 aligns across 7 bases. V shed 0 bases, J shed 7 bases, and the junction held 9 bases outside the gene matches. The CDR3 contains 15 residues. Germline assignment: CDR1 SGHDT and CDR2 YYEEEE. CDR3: CASSLVASGKGTQYF. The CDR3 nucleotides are TGTGCCAGCAGCTTGGTGGCTAGCGGCAAAGGGACCCAGTACTTC.

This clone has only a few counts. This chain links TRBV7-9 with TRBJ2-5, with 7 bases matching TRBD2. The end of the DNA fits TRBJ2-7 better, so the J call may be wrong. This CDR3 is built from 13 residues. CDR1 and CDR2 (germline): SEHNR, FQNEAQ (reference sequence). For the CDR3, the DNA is TGTGCCAGCAGCTATGGTGGGAGGGGCGAGCAGTACTTC. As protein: CASSYGGRGEQYF.

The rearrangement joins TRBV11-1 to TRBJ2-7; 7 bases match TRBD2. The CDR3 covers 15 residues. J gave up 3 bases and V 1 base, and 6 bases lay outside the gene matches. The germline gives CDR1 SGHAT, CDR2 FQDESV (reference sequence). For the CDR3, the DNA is TGTGCCAGCAGCTTAGGCGGGGGACGGGGCTACGAGCAGTACTTC. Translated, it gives CASSLGGGRGYEQYF.

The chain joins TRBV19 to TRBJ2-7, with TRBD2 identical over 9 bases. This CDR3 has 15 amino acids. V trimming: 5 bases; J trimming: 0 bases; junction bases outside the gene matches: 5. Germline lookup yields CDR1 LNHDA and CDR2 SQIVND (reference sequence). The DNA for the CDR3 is TGTGCCAGTAGTGCGCGGGAGGGCATCTCCTACGAGCAGTACTTC. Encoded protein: CASSAREGISYEQYF.

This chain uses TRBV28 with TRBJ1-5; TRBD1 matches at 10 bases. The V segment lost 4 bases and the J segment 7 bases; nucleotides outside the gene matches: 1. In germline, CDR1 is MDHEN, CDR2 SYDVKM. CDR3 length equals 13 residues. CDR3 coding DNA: TGTGCCAGCAGTTCGGGACAGGGGCAGCCCCAGCATTTT. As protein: CASSSGQGQPQHF.

The CDR3 sequence: CASSRDLSSYNEQFF. The DNA for the CDR3 is TGCGCCAGCAGTCGGGACTTGAGCTCCTACAATGAGCAGTTCTTC. The chain joins TRBV10-1 to TRBJ2-1; D is perhaps TRBD2 (6 bases). From germline, CDR1 is WNHNN and CDR2 SYGVQD (reference sequence). This CDR3 has 15 residues. Trimming took off 5 bases at V and 0 bases at J, with 11 bases between the two ends.

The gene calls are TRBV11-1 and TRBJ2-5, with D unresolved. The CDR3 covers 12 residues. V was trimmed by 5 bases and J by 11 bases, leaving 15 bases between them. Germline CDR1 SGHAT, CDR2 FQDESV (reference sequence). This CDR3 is CASSPLSLEQYF. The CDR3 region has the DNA TGTGCCAGCAGCCCTCTATCCCTGGAGCAGTACTTC.

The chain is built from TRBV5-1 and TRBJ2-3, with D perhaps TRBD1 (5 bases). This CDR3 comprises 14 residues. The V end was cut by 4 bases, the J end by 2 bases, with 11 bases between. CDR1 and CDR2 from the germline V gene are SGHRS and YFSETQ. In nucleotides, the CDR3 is TGCGCCAGCAGCGCAGACAGTTACACAGATACGCAGTATTTT. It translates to CASSADSYTDTQYF.

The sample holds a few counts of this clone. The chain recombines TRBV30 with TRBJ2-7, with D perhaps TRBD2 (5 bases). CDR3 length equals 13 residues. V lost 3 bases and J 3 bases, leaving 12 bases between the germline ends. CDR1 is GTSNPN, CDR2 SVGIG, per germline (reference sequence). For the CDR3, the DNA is TGTGCCTGGAGCCGCGGGTCGGGCTACGAGCAGTACTTC. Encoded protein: CAWSRGSGYEQYF.

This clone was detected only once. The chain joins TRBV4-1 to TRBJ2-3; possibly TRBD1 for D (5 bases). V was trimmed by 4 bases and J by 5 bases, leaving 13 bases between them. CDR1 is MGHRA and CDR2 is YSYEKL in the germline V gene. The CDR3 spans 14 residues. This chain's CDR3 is CASSPQGYKDTQYF. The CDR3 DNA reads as TGCGCCAGCAGCCCCCAGGGATACAAAGATACGCAGTATTTT.

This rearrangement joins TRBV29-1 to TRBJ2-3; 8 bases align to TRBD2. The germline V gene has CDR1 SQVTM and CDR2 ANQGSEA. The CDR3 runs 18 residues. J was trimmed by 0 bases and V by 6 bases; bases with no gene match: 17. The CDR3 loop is CSVERGGRSTSSTDTQYF. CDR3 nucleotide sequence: TGCAGCGTCGAGAGGGGCGGGAGGTCGACATCTAGCACAGATACGCAGTATTTT.

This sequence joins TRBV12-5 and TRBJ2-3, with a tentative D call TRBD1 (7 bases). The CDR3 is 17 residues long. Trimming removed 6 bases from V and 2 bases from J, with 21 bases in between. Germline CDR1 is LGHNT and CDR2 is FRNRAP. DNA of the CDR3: TGTGCTAGTGGGCGGGGATTCGGGGACAGATACACAGATACGCAGTATTTT. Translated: CASGRGFGDRYTDTQYF.

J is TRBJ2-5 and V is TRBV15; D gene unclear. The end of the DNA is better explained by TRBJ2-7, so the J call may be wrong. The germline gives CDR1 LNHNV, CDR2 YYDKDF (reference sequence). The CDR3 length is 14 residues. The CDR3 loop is CATSRGADSYEQYF. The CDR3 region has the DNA TGTGCCACCAGCAGAGGTGCGGACTCCTACGAGCAGTACTTC.

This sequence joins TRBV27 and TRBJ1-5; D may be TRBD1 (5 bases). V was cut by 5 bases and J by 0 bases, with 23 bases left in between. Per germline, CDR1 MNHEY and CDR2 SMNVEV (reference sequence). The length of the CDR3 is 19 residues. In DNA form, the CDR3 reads TGTGCCAGCAGTCAGTTCCGGTCGAACGATGACAGTAGCAATCAGCCCCAGCATTTT. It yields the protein CASSQFRSNDDSSNQPQHF.

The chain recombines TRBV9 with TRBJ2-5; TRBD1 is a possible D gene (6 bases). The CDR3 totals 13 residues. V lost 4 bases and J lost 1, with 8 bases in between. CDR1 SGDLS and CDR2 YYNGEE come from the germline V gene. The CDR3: CASSPGVQETQYF. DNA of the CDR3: TGTGCCAGCAGCCCAGGGGTCCAAGAGACCCAGTACTTC.

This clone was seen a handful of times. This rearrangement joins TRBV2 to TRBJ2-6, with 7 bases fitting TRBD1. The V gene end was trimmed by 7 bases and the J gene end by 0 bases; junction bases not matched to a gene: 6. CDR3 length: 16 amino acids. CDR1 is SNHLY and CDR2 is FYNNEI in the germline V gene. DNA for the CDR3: TGTGCCAGCAACCAACAGGGGTACTCTGGGGCCAACGTCCTGACTTTC. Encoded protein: CASNQQGYSGANVLTF.

The CDR3 region has the DNA TGTGCCAGCAGCCCAGTCGGACTAGCGGGAAGGACCCAGTACTTC. Translating it yields CASSPVGLAGRTQYF. The rearrangement uses TRBV5-6 and TRBJ2-5; 12 nucleotides line up with TRBD2. CDR3 size: 15 residues. CDR1 and CDR2 (germline): SGHDT, YYEEEE. Losses at the gene ends were 4 bases for V and 7 bases for J; bases not matched to a gene: 8.

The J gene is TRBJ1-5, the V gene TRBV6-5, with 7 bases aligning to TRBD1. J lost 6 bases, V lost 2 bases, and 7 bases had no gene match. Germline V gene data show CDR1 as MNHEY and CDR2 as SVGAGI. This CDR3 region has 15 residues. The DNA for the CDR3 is TGTGCCAGCAGTTACACCAACAGGGGCGGTCAGCCCCAGCATTTT. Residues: CASSYTNRGGQPQHF.

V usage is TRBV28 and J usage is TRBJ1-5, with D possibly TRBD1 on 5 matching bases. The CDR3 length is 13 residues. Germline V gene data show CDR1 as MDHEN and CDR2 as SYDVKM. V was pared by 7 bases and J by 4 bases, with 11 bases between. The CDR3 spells CASMSGINQPQHF. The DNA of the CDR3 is TGTGCCAGCATGTCAGGGATTAATCAGCCCCAGCATTTT.

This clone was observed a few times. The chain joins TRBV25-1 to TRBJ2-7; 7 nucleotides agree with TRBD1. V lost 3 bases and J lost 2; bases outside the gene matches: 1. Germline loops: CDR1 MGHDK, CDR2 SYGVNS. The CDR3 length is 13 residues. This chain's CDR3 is CASSDDRAYEQYF. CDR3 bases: TGTGCCAGCAGTGACGACAGGGCCTACGAGCAGTACTTC.